The next 10 T cell receptor beta chains were all read from a single sample in a study of shared clonotypes between healthy human individuals (dated by TCRdb to the early 2020s). Libraries were built with the immunoSEQ multiplex PCR assay. TCRdb retrieved this table from immuneACCESS and kept in-frame rearrangements only. Not all clones are present; in checked studies, unresolved V genes account for under half, and no reason is known for the remainder. This sample comprises approximately 1.5 million clones, 98% of them detected only once. The leading ten clones occupy 0.36% of the sample. Material for sequencing was naive CD4+ T cells sorted from blood. Taken with the paper, the label for cell subset or site translates to: CD45RA+ positively selected. These receptors all stem from a man aged 25-45 years in good health.

The chain carries TRBV20-1 and TRBJ2-1; maybe TRBD1 (6 bases). In germline, CDR1 is DFQATT, CDR2 SNEGSKA (reference sequence). Trimming stripped 2 bases from V and 13 bases from J, with 12 bases between. CDR3 length: 11 amino acids. This chain's CDR3 is CSARSGQKQFF. In nucleotides, the CDR3 is TGCAGTGCTAGATCGGGACAAAAACAGTTCTTC.

The chain has TRBV28 and TRBJ2-1, with 12 positions matching TRBD2. This CDR3 region has 19 residues. Trimming cost V 6 bases and J 1 base; bases outside gene matches: 13. From germline, CDR1 is MDHEN and CDR2 SYDVKM. DNA for the CDR3: TGTGCCAGCAGCAACCCTAGCGGGAGGGCCGGAAGGTCCTACAATGAGCAGTTCTTC. It specifies CASSNPSGRAGRSYNEQFF.

The J gene is TRBJ2-3, the V gene TRBV6-6; weak D call: TRBD1 (5 bases). CDR3 length: 13 residues. Trimming cost V 2 bases and J 9 bases, with 12 bases left between them. In germline, CDR1 is MNHNY, CDR2 SVGAGI (reference sequence). The CDR3 nucleotides read TGTGCCAGCAGTTACCCTCCAGGGCAAACGCAGTATTTT. It encodes CASSYPPGQTQYF.

This chain connects TRBV27 to TRBJ2-7; D is tentatively TRBD1 or TRBD2 (5 bases each). The V gene's germline CDR1 is MNHEY and CDR2 SMNVEV (reference sequence). This CDR3 comprises 16 residues. Trimming removed 3 bases from V and 6 bases from J, with 21 bases in between. The CDR3 bases are TGTGCCAGCAGTTTTTCAGGGACGGGAAAGAAACTCGAGCAGTACTTC. It encodes CASSFSGTGKKLEQYF.

The V gene is TRBV6-6, the J gene TRBJ2-3; TRBD1 matches at 11 bases. There are 15 residues in the CDR3. CDR1 MNHNY and CDR2 SVGAGI come from the germline V gene (reference sequence). The trim removed 5 bases at V and 5 bases at J, leaving 6 bases unmatched. The CDR3 loop reads CASSPRTGGLDTQYF. DNA for the CDR3: TGTGCCAGCAGTCCGCGGACAGGGGGCTTAGATACGCAGTATTTT.

This chain links TRBV29-1 with TRBJ2-1; 8 bases align to TRBD2. The CDR3 runs to 18 residues. J lost 9 bases, V lost 1 base, and 20 bases had no gene match. Germline CDR1 is SQVTM and CDR2 is ANQGSEA. This chain's CDR3 is CSVEVAVLSGSYGPEQFF. In DNA, the CDR3 is TGCAGCGTTGAAGTCGCTGTCCTCAGCGGGAGTTATGGACCTGAGCAGTTCTTC.

The V and J genes are TRBV6-1 and TRBJ1-5, with TRBD1 matching over 7 bases. The CDR3 has 14 residues. Per germline, CDR1 MNHNS and CDR2 SASEGT. V lost 8 bases to trimming and J lost 0 bases; unmatched junction nucleotides: 4. CDR3 residues: CASQTGYSNQPQHF. The CDR3 DNA reads TGTGCCAGCCAGACAGGGTATAGCAATCAGCCCCAGCATTTT.

This rearrangement joins TRBV7-2 to TRBJ1-5; the match to TRBD1 covers 8 bases. Germline V gives CDR1 SGHTA, CDR2 FQGNSA. V shed 1 base, J shed 3 bases, and the junction held 2 bases outside the gene matches. This CDR3 is built from 15 residues. CDR3: CASSLGDRNNQPQHF. DNA of the CDR3: TGTGCCAGCAGCTTAGGGGACAGGAACAATCAGCCCCAGCATTTT.

J is TRBJ1-2 and V is TRBV30; 11 nucleotides line up with TRBD1. This CDR3 has 15 amino acids. Germline-derived CDR1 and CDR2 are GTSNPN and SVGIG (reference sequence). Unmatched junction bases numbered 7, after V lost 5 bases and J lost 2 bases. The CDR3 loop reads CAWSWTGGRNYGYTF. CDR3 bases: TGTGCCTGGTCCTGGACAGGGGGCCGGAACTATGGCTACACCTTC.

The rearrangement links TRBV19 to TRBJ1-4, with TRBD1 matching 7 bases. V shed 8 bases and J 3 bases; nucleotides not matched to a gene: 6. The V gene's germline CDR1 is LNHDA and CDR2 SQIVND (reference sequence). This CDR3 is built from 14 residues. CDR3 in amino acids: CASRPTGSNEKLFF. DNA for the CDR3: TGTGCCAGTCGACCGACAGGGTCTAATGAAAAACTGTTTTTT.